Below are 31 T cell receptor beta chains sequenced from a single sample in a study of blood T cells in healthy people across ages. Sample-barcoded 5' priming and a J-beta primer mix drove a second PCR of about 6 to 12 cycles. One entry per CDR3 protein results from TCRdb running MiXCR on the 5' RACE reads. The table has over 1,500,000 distinct CDR3 sequences, around 40% seen once; the top ten hold more than 20%. Sequenced sample: blood. The source is a human donor in good health.

The rearrangement joins TRBV9 to TRBJ2-3, with TRBD1 matching over 8 bases. After removal of 4 bases from V and 8 bases from J, the junction contained 9 bases not matched to a gene. The CDR3 covers 14 residues. The germline CDR1 and CDR2 sequences are SGDLS and YYNGEE. Here the CDR3 DNA reads TGTGCCAGCAGCCAGACAGGGGATCGTCGTACGCAGTATTTT. Amino acids: CASSQTGDRRTQYF.

This clonotype was detected a few times. This chain joins TRBV7-2 and TRBJ2-5; D is perhaps TRBD2 (6 bases). The V and J ends lost 2 bases and 2 bases respectively, with 15 bases between them. This CDR3 comprises 16 residues. CDR1 SGHTA and CDR2 FQGNSA come from the germline V gene. This CDR3 is CASSLSPSGRQETQYF. CDR3 nucleotide sequence: TGTGCCAGCAGCTTAAGCCCCAGCGGGCGTCAAGAGACCCAGTACTTC.

The table lists this clonotype with many counts. V is TRBV12-3 or TRBV12-4 and J is TRBJ2-5; D unresolved. V lost 3 bases and J lost 1, with 9 bases in between. There are 14 residues in the CDR3. The CDR3 reads CASSLVGIQETQYF. The CDR3 DNA follows: TGTGCCAGCAGTTTGGTGGGGATCCAAGAGACCCAGTACTTC.

This clonotype was counted a few times. V is TRBV2 and J is TRBJ2-4; D is uncertain. The assigned J gene may be wrong: the sequence end matches TRBJ2-7 better. Per the germline V gene, CDR1 is SNHLY and CDR2 is FYNNEI. CDR3 size: 16 residues. CDR3 coding DNA: TGTGCCAGCAGTGAAGCGCTTTTGGCACCTACGTACGAGCAGTACTTC. Translation: CASSEALLAPTYEQYF.

There are a few counts of this clonotype. Written as DNA, the CDR3 is TGCGCCAGCAGCTTGGACAGGGCCCACACCAGCTCCTACAATGAGCAGTTCTTC. This sequence encodes CASSLDRAHTSSYNEQFF. The J gene is TRBJ2-1, the V gene TRBV5-1; D possibly corresponds to TRBD1 (6 bases). The CDR3 extends over 18 amino acids. In germline, CDR1 is SGHRS, CDR2 YFSETQ. V dropped 0 bases and J dropped 0 bases, with 16 bases sitting between them.

The chain combines TRBV15 with TRBJ2-4; D gene uncertain. The CDR3 runs to 15 residues. Germline V gene data show CDR1 as LNHNV and CDR2 as YYDKDF (reference sequence). Trimming removed 0 bases at V and 5 bases at J, with 11 bases between. CDR3 residues: CATSRDPGSQNIQYF. In nucleotides, the CDR3 is TGTGCCACCAGCAGAGATCCAGGCAGCCAAAACATTCAGTACTTC.

A few counts support this clonotype. The V gene is TRBV29-1, the J gene TRBJ2-7; no firm D call. This CDR3 comprises 13 residues. The V end was cut by 3 bases, the J end by 3 bases, with 12 bases between. CDR1 and CDR2 (germline): SQVTM, ANQGSEA. For the CDR3, the DNA is TGCAGCGTTGAGTCCAGTCTTAGCTACGAGCAGTACTTC. Translation: CSVESSLSYEQYF.

V is TRBV29-1 and J is TRBJ1-2; D is unresolved. The CDR3 consists of 11 residues. Germline V gives CDR1 SQVTM, CDR2 ANQGSEA. With 6 bases removed from V and 2 bases from J, the gap between germline ends came to 7 bases. The CDR3 loop is CSVLDNYGYTF. The CDR3 nucleotides read TGCAGCGTCCTCGACAACTATGGCTACACCTTC.

The chain couples TRBV11-3 to TRBJ2-7, with D maybe TRBD2 (6 bases). V was shortened by 5 bases and J by 2 bases, with 16 bases between the two germline ends. This CDR3 has 15 amino acids. Germline V gene lookup returns CDR1 SGHNT and CDR2 YENEEA. CDR3 sequence (DNA): TGTGCCAGCAGCCCCCGGAGAGGGAGGACCTACGAGCAGTACTTC. The encoded protein is CASSPRRGRTYEQYF.

The V call is TRBV5-1, the J call TRBJ1-1; D is possibly TRBD1 (6 bases). CDR1 and CDR2 (germline): SGHRS, YFSETQ. V was cut by 4 bases and J by 0 bases, with 16 bases left in between. This CDR3 comprises 16 residues. For the CDR3, the DNA is TGCGCCAGCAGCCCACGGACAGTGAGGATGAACACTGAAGCTTTCTTT. Its translation: CASSPRTVRMNTEAFF.

The chain uses TRBV7-3 and TRBJ2-7; D is uncertain. The CDR3 loop spans 15 amino acids. Germline CDR1 SGHTA, CDR2 FQGTGA. Deletions cut 1 base from V and 3 bases from J, with 13 bases between. CDR3 region: CASSLSIGQNYEQYF. Written as DNA, the CDR3 is TGTGCCAGCAGCTTAAGTATTGGCCAGAACTACGAGCAGTACTTC.

The genes are TRBV9 and TRBJ2-5, with TRBD2 matching over 9 bases. The CDR3 covers 15 residues. J was trimmed by 4 bases and V by 4 bases; bases with no gene match: 8. CDR1 is SGDLS, CDR2 YYNGEE, per germline. CDR3 sequence: CASSPFSGGLETQYF. The DNA for the CDR3 is TGTGCCAGCAGCCCGTTTAGCGGGGGCTTAGAGACCCAGTACTTC.

A few counts support this clonotype. The chain recombines TRBV6-1 with TRBJ1-2; D is uncertain. Looked up from germline, CDR1 is MNHNS and CDR2 is SASEGT. The V end was cut by 6 bases, the J end by 6 bases, with 17 bases between. The CDR3 spans 14 residues. The CDR3 sequence: CASSPLGPSHGYTF. The CDR3 DNA follows: TGTGCCAGCAGCCCCCTCGGGCCAAGCCATGGCTACACCTTC.

This clonotype has only a few counts. This chain connects TRBV7-9 to TRBJ1-2; D not resolved. This CDR3 region has 14 residues. V was clipped by 7 bases and J by 2 bases, with 14 bases between them. Germline-derived CDR1 and CDR2 are SEHNR and FQNEAQ (reference sequence). CDR3 protein: CASTRGEKNYGYTF. CDR3 DNA: TGTGCCAGCACCCGCGGGGAGAAGAACTATGGCTACACCTTC. The full variable domain, its missing parts supplied by reference TRBV7-9 and TRBJ1-2, is DTGVSQNPRHKITKRGQNVTFRCDPISEHNRLYWYRQTLGQGPEFLTYFQNEAQLEKSRLLSDRFSAERPKGSFSTLEIQRTEQGDSAMYLCASTRGEKNYGYTFGSGTRLTVV.

V gene TRBV7-2 combines with J gene TRBJ2-3, with 7 positions matching TRBD2. The ends lost 5 bases at V and 6 bases at J; junction bases unmatched: 8. The germline V gene has CDR1 SGHTA and CDR2 FQGNSA. This CDR3 contains 14 residues. CDR3: CASSPPGGSDTQYF. The CDR3 nucleotides read TGTGCCAGCAGCCCTCCCGGCGGGAGTGATACGCAGTATTTT.

This clonotype was seen a handful of times. The rearrangement uses TRBV4-3 and TRBJ2-7; perhaps TRBD2 as D (7 bases). Germline V CDR1 and CDR2: LGHNA, YSLEER. Between the trimmed V and J ends, which lost 4 bases and 3 bases, there was a span of 16 bases. The CDR3 loop spans 15 amino acids. CDR3 loop: CASSRRGGYLYEQYF. In nucleotides, the CDR3 is TGCGCCAGCAGCCGTAGGGGGGGCTACCTCTACGAGCAGTACTTC.

This clonotype was observed a handful of times. The chain couples TRBV27 to TRBJ2-7; 9 bases are shared with TRBD1. CDR1 and CDR2 (germline): MNHEY, SMNVEV (reference sequence). CDR3 length equals 14 residues. V was pared by 5 bases and J by 7 bases, with 9 bases of the junction left unmatched. CDR3 protein: CASSHRDRVREQYF. The CDR3 DNA is TGTGCCAGCAGTCACCGGGACAGGGTCCGGGAGCAGTACTTC.

The V gene is TRBV13, the J gene TRBJ2-1; the D is unclear. CDR3 length equals 15 residues. Trimming removed 1 base at V and 4 bases at J, with 11 bases between. Germline loops: CDR1 PRHDT, CDR2 FYEKMQ (reference sequence). In nucleotides, the CDR3 is TGTGCCAGCAGCTTAGTCCCGTCTAAATACAATGAGCAGTTCTTC. This sequence encodes CASSLVPSKYNEQFF.

The V and J genes are TRBV27 and TRBJ1-2; D is uncertain. V gave up 6 bases and J gave up 8 bases, with 19 bases separating them. CDR1 and CDR2 (germline): MNHEY, SMNVEV (reference sequence). The CDR3 extends over 14 amino acids. The chain's CDR3 is CASSPNPIEDGYTF. CDR3 sequence (DNA): TGTGCCAGCAGCCCCAACCCTATTGAAGACGGCTACACCTTC.

This rearrangement joins TRBV4-1 to TRBJ2-5, with 9 bases aligning to TRBD2. CDR1 and CDR2 from the germline V gene are MGHRA and YSYEKL. The J segment lost 5 bases and the V segment lost 0 bases, leaving 16 bases of the junction unmatched. The CDR3 is made up of 19 amino acids. CDR3 sequence (DNA): TGCGCCAGCAGCCAAGAAGGCGGGGGGGCCGGTTCTCAATTGGAGACCCAGTACTTC. Encoded protein: CASSQEGGGAGSQLETQYF.

V is TRBV24-1 and J is TRBJ1-5; D is perhaps TRBD1 (5 bases). The CDR3 sequence is 16 residues long. Germline loops: CDR1 KGHDR, CDR2 SFDVKD. Deletions cut 4 bases from V and 0 bases from J, with 12 bases between. The CDR3 spells CATSERGSYSNQPQHF. The CDR3 DNA sequence: TGTGCCACCAGTGAGCGGGGGTCGTATAGCAATCAGCCCCAGCATTTT.

This clonotype was seen only once. CDR3 coding DNA: TGTGCCAGCAGCCCGAGACTAGCGGGGGTGCTATTCCACGAGCAGTACTTC. Amino acids: CASSPRLAGVLFHEQYF. This chain joins TRBV7-6 and TRBJ2-7; 12 nucleotides align to TRBD2. Germline V gene sequence: CDR1 SGHVS, CDR2 FNYEAQ. V dropped 5 bases and J dropped 5; count of bases not matched to a gene: 13. The CDR3 loop spans 17 amino acids.

The V call is TRBV10-3, the J call TRBJ2-3; 9 positions match TRBD2. The CDR3 runs to 16 residues. Trimming removed 0 bases from V and 3 bases from J; junction bases left unmatched: 4. Germline lookup yields CDR1 ENHRY and CDR2 SYGVKD. CDR3 bases: TGTGCCATCAGTGAGTCGCGGGGGGGCTTGACAGATACGCAGTATTTT. It codes for CAISESRGGLTDTQYF.

This clonotype was seen a few times. The CDR3 here is CSASRPEGRHEQFF. CDR3 DNA: TGCAGTGCTTCGCGCCCGGAGGGGAGGCATGAGCAGTTCTTC. V usage is TRBV20-1 and J usage is TRBJ2-1; D may be TRBD2 (6 bases). The CDR3 runs to 14 residues. With 5 bases removed from V and 8 bases from J, the gap between germline ends came to 19 bases. Germline values: CDR1 DFQATT, CDR2 SNEGSKA (reference sequence).

About this clonotype itself: Because it lacks the conserved phenylalanine or tryptophan at the end, this CDR3 is likely a read error. The rearrangement joins TRBV29-1 to TRBJ1-1; 9 positions agree with TRBD1. The CDR3 is 13 residues long. The germline CDR1 and CDR2 sequences are SQVTM and ANQGSEA. With 4 bases clipped from V and 4 bases from J, the junction kept 4 bases outside the gene matches. The CDR3 DNA reads as TGCAGCGTTGGGGACAGGGTCGGCACTGAAGCTTTCTTG. Translated: CSVGDRVGTEAFL.

The chain recombines TRBV20-1 with TRBJ2-3; a possible D gene is TRBD2 (5 bases). This CDR3 contains 14 residues. Trimming left V 5 bases short and J 0 bases short, with 12 bases between. Germline V gene lookup returns CDR1 DFQATT and CDR2 SNEGSKA (reference sequence). The CDR3 DNA sequence: TGCAGTGCTCCGGACTCCCCTAGCACAGATACGCAGTATTTT. Its translation is CSAPDSPSTDTQYF.

The chain employs TRBV4-3 and TRBJ2-3; 7 nucleotides agree with TRBD1. This CDR3 spans 17 amino acids. Germline CDR1 is LGHNA and CDR2 is YSLEER. The trim removed 5 bases at V and 0 bases at J, leaving 11 bases unmatched. The CDR3 nucleotides read TGCGCCAGCAGCGCGAACCTCCTACAGGGGAGCACAGATACGCAGTATTTT. Its translation: CASSANLLQGSTDTQYF.

The chain's CDR3 is CASSQDQAGGQDTQYF. The DNA of the CDR3 is TGCGCCAGCAGCCAAGATCAAGCGGGGGGGCAAGATACGCAGTATTTT. The rearrangement joins TRBV4-3 to TRBJ2-3; 10 bases match TRBD2. Germline CDR1 LGHNA, CDR2 YSLEER. The CDR3 has 16 amino acids. The V segment lost 0 bases and the J segment 5 bases; nucleotides outside the gene matches: 5.

There are many counts of this clonotype. The J gene is TRBJ1-2, the V gene TRBV27; possible D gene TRBD1, 6 bases. Germline assignment: CDR1 MNHEY and CDR2 SMNVEV (reference sequence). V was cut by 4 bases and J by 2 bases, with 8 bases left in between. This CDR3 contains 13 residues. CDR3 sequence reads: CASSYQGNYGYTF. The CDR3 coding sequence is TGTGCCAGCAGTTATCAGGGGAACTATGGCTACACCTTC.

A word on this clonotype: An end of the junction does not agree with germline; a read error may underlie this. The chain couples TRBV5-6 to TRBJ2-5; D possibly uses TRBD1 or TRBD2 (5 bases each). Per the germline V gene, CDR1 is SGHDT and CDR2 is YYEEEE. CDR3 length equals 14 residues. CDR3 sequence: CTSSTGGGQETQYF. In nucleotides, the CDR3 is TGTACCAGCAGCACAGGTGGGGGCCAAGAGACCCAGTACTTC.

The chain carries TRBV20-1 and TRBJ2-1; 7 positions match TRBD1. The CDR3 contains 14 residues. The germline gives CDR1 DFQATT, CDR2 SNEGSKA (reference sequence). V dropped 4 bases and J dropped 0; count of bases not matched to a gene: 3. The CDR3 nucleotides are TGCAGTGCTACCAGGGGGAGCTCCTACAATGAGCAGTTCTTC. It encodes CSATRGSSYNEQFF.